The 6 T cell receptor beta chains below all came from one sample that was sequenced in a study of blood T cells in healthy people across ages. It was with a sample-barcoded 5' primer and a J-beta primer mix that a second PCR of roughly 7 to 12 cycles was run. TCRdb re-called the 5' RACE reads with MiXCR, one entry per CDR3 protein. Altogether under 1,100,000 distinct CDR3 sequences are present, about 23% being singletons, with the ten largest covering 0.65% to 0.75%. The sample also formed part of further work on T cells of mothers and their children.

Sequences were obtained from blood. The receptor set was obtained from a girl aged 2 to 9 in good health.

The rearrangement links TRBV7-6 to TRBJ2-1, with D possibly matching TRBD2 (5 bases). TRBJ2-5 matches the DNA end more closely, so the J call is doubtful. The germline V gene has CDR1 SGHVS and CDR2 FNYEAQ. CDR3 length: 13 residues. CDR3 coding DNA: TGTGCCAGCAGCTTGGACCAGCGGGAGACCCAGTACTTC. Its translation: CASSLDQRETQYF.

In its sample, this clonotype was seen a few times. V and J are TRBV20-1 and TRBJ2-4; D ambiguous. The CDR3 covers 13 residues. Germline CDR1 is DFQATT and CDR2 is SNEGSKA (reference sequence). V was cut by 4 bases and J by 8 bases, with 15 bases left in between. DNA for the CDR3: TGCAGTGCTACTTTACAGCTCGAGGACATTCAGTACTTC. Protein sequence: CSATLQLEDIQYF.

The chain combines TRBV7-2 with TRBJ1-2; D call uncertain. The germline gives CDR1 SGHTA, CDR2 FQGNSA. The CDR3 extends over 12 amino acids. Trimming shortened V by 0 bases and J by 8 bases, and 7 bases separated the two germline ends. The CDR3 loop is CASSLARVGYTF. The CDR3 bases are TGTGCCAGCAGCTTAGCGCGCGTGGGCTACACCTTC.

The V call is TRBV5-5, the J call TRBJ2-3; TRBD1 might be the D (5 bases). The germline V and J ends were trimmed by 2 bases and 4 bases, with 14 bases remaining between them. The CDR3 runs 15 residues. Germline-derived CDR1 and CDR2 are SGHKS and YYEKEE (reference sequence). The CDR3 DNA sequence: TGTGCCAGCAGCTTAACAGGTCTAACCTCAGATACGCAGTATTTT. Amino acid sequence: CASSLTGLTSDTQYF.

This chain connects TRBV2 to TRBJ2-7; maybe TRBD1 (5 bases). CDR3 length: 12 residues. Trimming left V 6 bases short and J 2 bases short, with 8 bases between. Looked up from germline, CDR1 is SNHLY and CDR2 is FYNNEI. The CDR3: CASRVGAYEQYF. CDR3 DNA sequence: TGTGCCAGCAGGGTAGGGGCCTACGAGCAGTACTTC.

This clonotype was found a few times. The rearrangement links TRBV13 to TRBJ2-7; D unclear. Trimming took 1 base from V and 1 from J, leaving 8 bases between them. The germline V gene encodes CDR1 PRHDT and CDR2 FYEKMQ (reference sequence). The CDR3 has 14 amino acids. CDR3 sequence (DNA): TGTGCCAGCAGCTTAGTGGGCGAATCCTACGAGCAGTACTTC. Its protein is CASSLVGESYEQYF.